This T cell receptor (beta chain) derives from a study of cytomegalovirus exposure and HLA in healthy donors. Germline loops: CDR1 SNHLY, CDR2 FYNNEI. The CDR3 is 11 amino acids. Trimming cost V 5 bases and J 8 bases, with 8 bases left between them. Both 60 Vbeta primers and 13 Jbeta primers went into the PCR. The protocol was immunoSEQ multiplex PCR, while the TCRdb copy is restricted to in-frame clones and leaves out a portion. The table has over 150,000 clones, approximately 72% seen once. The source of this sequence is a man younger than 35 in good health and CMV-seronegative. Specimen: PBMCs. The J gene is TRBJ2-3, the V gene TRBV2; TRBD1 might be the D (5 bases). The CDR3 reads CASSPQGTQYF. Here the CDR3 DNA reads TGTGCCAGCAGTCCCCAGGGTACGCAGTATTTT.